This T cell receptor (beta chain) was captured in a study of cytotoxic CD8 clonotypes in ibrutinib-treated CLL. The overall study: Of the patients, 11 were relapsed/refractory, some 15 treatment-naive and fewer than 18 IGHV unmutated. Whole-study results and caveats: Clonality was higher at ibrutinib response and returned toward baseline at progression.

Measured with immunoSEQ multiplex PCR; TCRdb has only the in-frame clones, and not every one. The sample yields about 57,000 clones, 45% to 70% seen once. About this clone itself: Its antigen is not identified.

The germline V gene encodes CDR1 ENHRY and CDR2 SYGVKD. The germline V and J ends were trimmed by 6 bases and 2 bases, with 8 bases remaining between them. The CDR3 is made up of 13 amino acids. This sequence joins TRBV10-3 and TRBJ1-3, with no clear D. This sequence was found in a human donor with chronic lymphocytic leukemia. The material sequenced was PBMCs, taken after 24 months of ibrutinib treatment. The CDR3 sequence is CAIRGSPGNTIYF. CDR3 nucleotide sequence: TGTGCCATCAGGGGGAGTCCTGGAAACACCATATATTTT.